These T cell receptor beta chains were read from a single sample in a study of blood T cell repertoires in COVID-19. The protocol was immunoSEQ multiplex PCR, while the TCRdb copy is restricted to in-frame clones and leaves out a portion. Among 130,000 to 150,000 clones, 84% were seen once, and the ten largest hold 38%. Sequencing used peripheral blood. Every receptor here comes from a human donor in a cohort sampled during active COVID-19. Each CDR3 is given with its conserved first and last residue. A D gene is named only where the DNA matches it firmly. For some rows the clone size is stated as once, few or many, or as a class when expanded; others skip it.

D,size,J,length,V,DNA,CDR3
TRBD1,-,TRBJ1-5,14,TRBV7-2,TGTGCCAGCAGCGCAAGGACAGGGGATCAGCCCCAGCATTTT,CASSARTGDQPQHF
TRBD1,-,TRBJ1-1,17,TRBV11-3,TGTGCCAGCAGCCCATGGGGACAGGGGGCAATGAACACTGAAGCTTTCTTT,CASSPWGQGAMNTEAFF
-,-,TRBJ2-7,14,TRBV2,TGTGCCAGCAGGGGACAAGAATTCTCCTACGAGCAGTACTTC,CASRGQEFSYEQYF
TRBD1,-,TRBJ1-4,15,TRBV27,TGTGCCAGCAGTTTGGCGGGGACAGGGGAGGAAAAACTGTTTTTT,CASSLAGTGEEKLFF
TRBD2,few,TRBJ2-1,15,TRBV3-1/TRBV3-2,TGTGCCAGCAGCCCAACTAGCGGGGGCTACAATGAGCAGTTCTTC,CASSPTSGGYNEQFF
TRBD1,once,TRBJ1-4,14,TRBV9,TGTGCCAGCAGCGCGACAGGGGGCGGCGAAAAACTGTTTTTT,CASSATGGGEKLFF
TRBD1,-,TRBJ1-2,18,TRBV4-1,TGCGCCAGCAGCCAAGAAGGGACAGAGGTAGCTGAGAACTATGGCTACACCTTC,CASSQEGTEVAENYGYTF
-,-,TRBJ2-3,13,TRBV7-7,TGTGCCAGCAGCTTATATCGCACAGATACGCAGTATTTT,CASSLYRTDTQYF
TRBD1,-,TRBJ1-2,16,TRBV27,TGTGCCAGCAGTTTGGAAGGGACAGGGCCCAGCTATGGCTACACCTTC,CASSLEGTGPSYGYTF
TRBD1,-,TRBJ1-4,14,TRBV28,TGTGCCACCCAGGGGGCTGCCCCTAATGAAAAACTGTTTTTT,CATQGAAPNEKLFF
-,-,TRBJ2-7,13,TRBV10-3,TGTGCCATCAGTGAGTCGATAGACTACGAGCAGTACTTC,CAISESIDYEQYF
-,-,TRBJ2-5,13,TRBV3-1/TRBV3-2,TGTGCCAGCAGCCAAGGGACACTGGAGACCCAGTACTTC,CASSQGTLETQYF
-,-,TRBJ2-1,13,TRBV10-3,TGTGCCATCAGTGAGTTTAGCTACAATGAGCAGTTCTTC,CAISEFSYNEQFF
TRBD2,-,TRBJ2-3,16,TRBV6-2/TRBV6-3,TGTGCCAGCAGTTCCCCCCTAGCGGGGGGCACAGATACGCAGTATTTT,CASSSPLAGGTDTQYF
TRBD1,-,TRBJ2-4,14,TRBV5-1,TGCGCCAGCAGCGCGACAGGGGCTAGAAACATTCAGTACTTC,CASSATGARNIQYF
-,few,TRBJ1-6,15,TRBV6-2/TRBV6-3,TGTGCCAGCAGTTACGCCAGGGATTCTAATTCACCCCTCCACTTT,CASSYARDSNSPLHF
-,-,TRBJ2-7,15,TRBV5-1,TGCGCCAGCAGCTTAGGCGGGACAGCCTCCTACGAGCAGTACTTC,CASSLGGTASYEQYF
-,-,TRBJ1-5,16,TRBV10-3,TGTGCCATCAGTGAGCAGGAGGGACCGGCCAGGCAGCCCCAGCATTTT,CAISEQEGPARQPQHF
TRBD1,-,TRBJ2-7,14,TRBV7-9,TGTGCCAGCAGCTTAGCTCAGGGGGTCTACGAGCAGTACTTC,CASSLAQGVYEQYF
-,-,TRBJ1-3,15,TRBV6-5,TGTGCCAGCAGGCGTACAGGCGACTCTGGAAACACCATATATTTT,CASRRTGDSGNTIYF
TRBD1,-,TRBJ1-1,14,TRBV27,TGTGCCAGCAATCGACAGGGCCCGAACACTGAAGCTTTCTTT,CASNRQGPNTEAFF
-,-,TRBJ1-2,14,TRBV7-9,TGTGCCAGCAGCTTTGACGTATACGGGTCTGGCTACACCTTC,CASSFDVYGSGYTF
-,-,TRBJ1-5,14,TRBV6-1,TGTGCCAGCAGTGATTACAGGGTCAATCAGCCCCAGCATTTT,CASSDYRVNQPQHF
-,-,TRBJ1-6,17,TRBV5-4,TGTGCCAGCAGAGATGGGACTGCCAGCTCCTATAATTCACCCCTCCACTTT,CASRDGTASSYNSPLHF
TRBD2,-,TRBJ2-5,15,TRBV4-3,TGCGCCAGCAGCCAAGAACTAGCGGGACAAGAGACCCAGTACTTC,CASSQELAGQETQYF
TRBD1,-,TRBJ1-2,15,TRBV7-2,TGTGCCAGCAGCTGGGGGACAGGGAGTCGATATGGCTACACCTTC,CASSWGTGSRYGYTF
-,-,TRBJ2-3,15,TRBV6-5,TGTGCCAGCAGTCCCGCGGGACCTATCACAGATACGCAGTATTTT,CASSPAGPITDTQYF
TRBD1,few,TRBJ2-5,14,TRBV5-1,TGCGCCAGCAGCTTGGGGACAGGCGGGGAGACCCAGTACTTC,CASSLGTGGETQYF
-,-,TRBJ1-6,16,TRBV5-4,TGTGCCAGCAGCTTGGTTCCTACAGGGTTGGATTCACCCCTCCACTTT,CASSLVPTGLDSPLHF